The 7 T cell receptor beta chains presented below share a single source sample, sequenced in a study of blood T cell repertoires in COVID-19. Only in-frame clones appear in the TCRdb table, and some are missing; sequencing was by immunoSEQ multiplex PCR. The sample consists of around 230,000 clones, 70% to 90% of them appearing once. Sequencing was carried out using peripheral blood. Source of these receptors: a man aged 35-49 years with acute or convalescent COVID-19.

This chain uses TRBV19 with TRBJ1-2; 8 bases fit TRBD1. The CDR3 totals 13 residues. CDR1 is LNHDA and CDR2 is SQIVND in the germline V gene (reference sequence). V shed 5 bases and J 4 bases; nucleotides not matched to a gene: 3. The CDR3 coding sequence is TGTGCCAGTAGTCCAGGGACAGGCTATGGCTACACCTTC. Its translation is CASSPGTGYGYTF.

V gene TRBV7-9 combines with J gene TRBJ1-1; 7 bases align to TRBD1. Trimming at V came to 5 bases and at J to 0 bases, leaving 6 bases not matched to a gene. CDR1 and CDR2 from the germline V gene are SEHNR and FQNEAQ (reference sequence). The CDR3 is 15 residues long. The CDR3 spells CASSVRGLVNTEAFF. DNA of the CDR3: TGTGCCAGCAGCGTGAGGGGGCTGGTGAACACTGAAGCTTTCTTT. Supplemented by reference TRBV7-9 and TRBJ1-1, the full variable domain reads DTGVSQNPRHKITKRGQNVTFRCDPISEHNRLYWYRQTLGQGPEFLTYFQNEAQLEKSRLLSDRFSAERPKGSFSTLEIQRTEQGDSAMYLCASSVRGLVNTEAFFGQGTRLTVV.

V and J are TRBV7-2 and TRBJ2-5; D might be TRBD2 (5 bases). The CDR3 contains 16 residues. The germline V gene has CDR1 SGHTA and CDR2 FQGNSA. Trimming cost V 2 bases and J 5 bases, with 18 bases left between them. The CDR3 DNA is TGTGCCAGCAGCTTACAGCTAGCCAGCCGTTTTGAGACCCAGTACTTC. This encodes CASSLQLASRFETQYF.

The CDR3 nucleotides read TGCGCCAGCAGCGTCACCGGGACTAGCGGGAGAGGTGAGCAGTTCTTC. It specifies CASSVTGTSGRGEQFF. The rearrangement links TRBV5-1 to TRBJ2-1; 14 bases align to TRBD2. Trimming took 4 bases from V and 9 from J; bases not matched to a gene: 9. The germline V gene has CDR1 SGHRS and CDR2 YFSETQ. The CDR3 loop spans 16 amino acids.

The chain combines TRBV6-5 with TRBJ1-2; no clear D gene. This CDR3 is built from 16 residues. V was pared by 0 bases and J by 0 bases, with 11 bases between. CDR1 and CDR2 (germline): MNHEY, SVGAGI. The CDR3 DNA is TGTGCCAGCAGTTACTCGTGGACGGGAGCTAACTATGGCTACACCTTC. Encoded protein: CASSYSWTGANYGYTF.

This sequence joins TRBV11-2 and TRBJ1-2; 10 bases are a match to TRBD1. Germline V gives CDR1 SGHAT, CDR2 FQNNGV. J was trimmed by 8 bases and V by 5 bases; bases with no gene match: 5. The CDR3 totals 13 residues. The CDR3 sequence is CASSPGTGEGYTF. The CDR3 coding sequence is TGTGCCAGCAGCCCGGGGACAGGGGAAGGCTACACCTTC.

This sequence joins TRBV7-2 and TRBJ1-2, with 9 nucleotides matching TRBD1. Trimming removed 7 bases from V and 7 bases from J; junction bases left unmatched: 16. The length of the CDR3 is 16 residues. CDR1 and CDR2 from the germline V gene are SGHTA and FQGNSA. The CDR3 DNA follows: TGTGCCAGCACCGACAAGTCCGGGACAGGGTACGGTGGCTACACCTTC. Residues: CASTDKSGTGYGGYTF.